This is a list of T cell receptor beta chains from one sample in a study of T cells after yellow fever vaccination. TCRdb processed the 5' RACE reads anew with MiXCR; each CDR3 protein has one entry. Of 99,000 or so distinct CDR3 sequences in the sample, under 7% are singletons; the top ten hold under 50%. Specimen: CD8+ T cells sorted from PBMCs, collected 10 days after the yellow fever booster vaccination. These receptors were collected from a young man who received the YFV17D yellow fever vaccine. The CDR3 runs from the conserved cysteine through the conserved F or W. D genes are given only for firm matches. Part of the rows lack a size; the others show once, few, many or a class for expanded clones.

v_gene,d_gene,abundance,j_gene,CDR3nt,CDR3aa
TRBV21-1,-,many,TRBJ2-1,TGTGCCAGCGTACTAGCGGGGGGCTCCAATGAGCAGTTCTTC,CASVLAGGSNEQFF
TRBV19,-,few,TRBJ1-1,TGTGCCAGTATGGAGGGGCAGGGCGCTTTCTTT,CASMEGQGAFF
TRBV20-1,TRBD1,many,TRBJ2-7,TGCAGTGCTAGGGACAGGTTTACCTACGAGCAGTACTTC,CSARDRFTYEQYF
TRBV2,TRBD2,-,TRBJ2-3,TGTGCCAGCAGCGATCGGCTAGCGGGGGTTTTCGGCACAGATACGCAGTATTTT,CASSDRLAGVFGTDTQYF
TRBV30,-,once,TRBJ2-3,TGTGCCTGGAGTGAATTGACAGTCACAGATACGCAGTATTTT,CAWSELTVTDTQYF
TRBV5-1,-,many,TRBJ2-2,TGCGCCAGCAGCTCCGGTGGGGGCGGCGGGGAGCTGTTTTTT,CASSSGGGGGELFF
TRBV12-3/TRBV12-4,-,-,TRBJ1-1,TGTGCCAGCACCAATCCCGGGTACACTGAAGCTTTCTTT,CASTNPGYTEAFF
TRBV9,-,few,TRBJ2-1,TGTGCCAGCAGCGTAGAGCCCGGTTCCTACAATGAGCAGTTCTTC,CASSVEPGSYNEQFF
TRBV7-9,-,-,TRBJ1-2,TGTGCCAGCAGCTTGGATGGCCAGGGACCTAACTATGGCTACACCTTC,CASSLDGQGPNYGYTF
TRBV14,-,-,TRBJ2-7,TGTGCCAGCAGCCAAAGACACGGTAACTACGAGCAGTACTTC,CASSQRHGNYEQYF
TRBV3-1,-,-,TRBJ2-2,TGTGCCAGCAGTCCATGGGAAGGAAACACCGGGGAGCTGTTTTTT,CASSPWEGNTGELFF
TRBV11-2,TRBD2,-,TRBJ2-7,TGTGCCAGCAGCTCATCCGGGACTAGCGGGGGGTCGCCCTACGAGCAGTACTTC,CASSSSGTSGGSPYEQYF
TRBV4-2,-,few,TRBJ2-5,TGTGCCAGCAGCCAAGATAGGGCCGGAACCCAGTACTTC,CASSQDRAGTQYF
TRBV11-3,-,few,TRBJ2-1,TGTGCCAGCAGCTTAGATCGGCACAGGTCCTACAATGAGCAGTTCTTC,CASSLDRHRSYNEQFF
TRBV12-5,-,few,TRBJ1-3,TGTGCTAGTGGTTCGGTAGGTGGCCATGGAAACACCATATATTTT,CASGSVGGHGNTIYF
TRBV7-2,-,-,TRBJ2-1,TGTGCCAGCAGCTTAGGCACATCATCCTACTATGAGCAGTTCTTC,CASSLGTSSYYEQFF
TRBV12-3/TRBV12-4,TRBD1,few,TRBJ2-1,TGTGCCAGCAGTTTAAACCGCGACAGGGGGCGAATTGGGGAGCAGTTCTTC,CASSLNRDRGRIGEQFF
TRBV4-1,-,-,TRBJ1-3,TGCGCCAGCAGCCAAGATGACTGGGGGGTGCGGGCCGGAAACACCATATATTTT,CASSQDDWGVRAGNTIYF
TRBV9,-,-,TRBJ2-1,TGTGCCAGCGGAAGGGCCGGGCTTGAGCAGTTCTTC,CASGRAGLEQFF
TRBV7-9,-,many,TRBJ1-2,TGTGCCAGCAGCCCAGGACAATCCGGCTACACCTTC,CASSPGQSGYTF
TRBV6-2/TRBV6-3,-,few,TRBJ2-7,TGTGCCAGCAGTTACTCGCCAGGGGCCTTCGTTATATCCTACGAGCAGTACTTC,CASSYSPGAFVISYEQYF
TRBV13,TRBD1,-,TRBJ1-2,TGTGCCAGCAGCTTAGGACAGGGGACCTATGGCTACACCTTC,CASSLGQGTYGYTF
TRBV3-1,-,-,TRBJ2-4,TGTGCCAGCAGCCAAGAGCTACGAGCCAAAAACATTCAGTACTTC,CASSQELRAKNIQYF
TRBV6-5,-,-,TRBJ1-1,TGTGCCAGCAGGTACGGTCGAGGCACTGAAGCTTTCTTT,CASRYGRGTEAFF
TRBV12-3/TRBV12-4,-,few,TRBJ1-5,TGTGCCAGCAGTTGGTCCCCGGGTCAGCCCCAGCATTTT,CASSWSPGQPQHF
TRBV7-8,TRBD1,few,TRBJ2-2,TGTGCCAGCAGCTTCGCCTCACCCCGGACAGGGGAGAACACCGGGGAGCTGTTTTTT,CASSFASPRTGENTGELFF
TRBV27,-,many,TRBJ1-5,TGTGCCAGCAGTTTAGGGGTTAGCAATCAGCCCCAGCATTTT,CASSLGVSNQPQHF
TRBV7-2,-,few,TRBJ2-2,TGTGCCAGCAGCCCGGGGGCTGAGGCGGGGTTCCTGGGCACCGGGGAGCTGTTTTTT,CASSPGAEAGFLGTGELFF
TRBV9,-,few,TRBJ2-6,TGTGCCAGCAGCGTAGCCCGAGGCGGGGGCGCTGGGGCCAACGTCCTGACTTTC,CASSVARGGGAGANVLTF
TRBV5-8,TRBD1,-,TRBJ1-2,TGTGCCAGCAGCTTTGGGACAGGTGAAGCTAACTATGGCTACACCTTC,CASSFGTGEANYGYTF
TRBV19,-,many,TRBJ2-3,TGTGCCAGTAGAGATATAGCGAGCACAGATACGCAGTATTTT,CASRDIASTDTQYF
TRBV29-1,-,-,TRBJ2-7,TGCAGCGTTGGCTGGGGGTCACTGGGCGAGCAGTACTTC,CSVGWGSLGEQYF
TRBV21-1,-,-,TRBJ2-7,TGTGCCAGCAGCACCCGGTCCTGGGGAACCTACGAGCAGTACTTC,CASSTRSWGTYEQYF
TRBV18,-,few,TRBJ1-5,TGTGCCAGCTCACCAAAAGAACATAGCAATCAGCCCCAGCATTTT,CASSPKEHSNQPQHF
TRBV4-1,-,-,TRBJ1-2,TGCGCCAGCAGCCAAGAGGGCTCGCTGACATATGGCTACACCTTC,CASSQEGSLTYGYTF
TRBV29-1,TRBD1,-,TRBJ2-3,TGCAGCGACCGGACAGGGCTCGGGACAGATACGCAGTATTTT,CSDRTGLGTDTQYF
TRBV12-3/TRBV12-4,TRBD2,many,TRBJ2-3,TGTGCCAGCAGTTTAGGGGTAGCGGGGGGAGATTTCAGCGATACGCAGTATTTT,CASSLGVAGGDFSDTQYF
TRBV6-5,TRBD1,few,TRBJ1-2,TGTGCCAGCAGTTACTCTTGGGGACAGGGTCCCGATGGCTACACCTTC,CASSYSWGQGPDGYTF
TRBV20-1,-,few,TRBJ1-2,TGCAGTGCTAGACCAGCGGACGGCCTCGGTGGCTACACCTTC,CSARPADGLGGYTF
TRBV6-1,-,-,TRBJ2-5,TGTGCCAGCAGTTACGGACAGAAGGGGCCCCAGTACTTC,CASSYGQKGPQYF
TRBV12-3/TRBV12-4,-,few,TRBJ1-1,TGTGCCAGCAGTTTAGGTACTCTCGCTTTCTTT,CASSLGTLAFF
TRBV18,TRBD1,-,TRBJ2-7,TGTGCCAGCTCCCCTTCGGGGGGACAGGGATACGAGCAGTACTTC,CASSPSGGQGYEQYF
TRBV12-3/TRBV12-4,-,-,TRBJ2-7,TGTGCCAGCGGGGGGGGCCGGGAGAAGTACTTC,CASGGGREKYF
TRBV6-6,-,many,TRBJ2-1,TGTGCCAGCAGTCTACAACTAGGGAGATTTGGTGAGCAGTTCTTC,CASSLQLGRFGEQFF